This TCR beta chain was recovered during a study of OX40 agonist ivuxolimab in advanced cancers. Study-wide context: Patients took ivuxolimab, an agonistic anti-OX40 (CD134) antibody.

Concerning this clone itself: Its antigen is not known.

Clones were read by immunoSEQ multiplex PCR, and TCRdb kept only the in-frame ones, dropping some. The sample carries under 15,000 clones, approximately 72% recorded once. Points from the study as a whole: There were also nonresponders showing low normalized T-cell clonal expansion. Both CD4+ and CD8+ T cell populations in blood had undergone clonal expansion by week 6 at 0.1 to 3.0 mg/kg. The average count of expanded clones was higher among CD8+ T cells than among CD4+.

The starting material was CD4+ or CD8+ T cells sorted from blood, obtained in a trial of the OX40 agonist ivuxolimab. This clonotype was sampled from an adult with an advanced solid tumor such as melanoma, head and neck, liver or kidney cancer.

The CDR3 protein is CASSEWAGVGNEQFF. CDR3 DNA: TGTGCCAGCAGTGAATGGGCGGGCGTCGGCAATGAGCAGTTCTTC. The genes are TRBV6-4 and TRBJ2-1; D might be TRBD2 (5 bases). The germline V and J ends were trimmed by 3 bases and 6 bases, with 15 bases remaining between them. Germline V gives CDR1 MRHNA, CDR2 SNTAGT. There are 15 residues in the CDR3.